The clone carrying this T cell receptor beta chain was seen ten or more times. Its target is not known. CDR3 size: 15 residues. The trim removed 4 bases at V and 2 bases at J, leaving 4 bases unmatched. This sample was included in a study of CD8 T cells in ankylosing spondylitis. Study-wide results and limits: Reportedly, disease-linked clones are significantly enriched in ankylosing spondylitis patients' matched synovial fluid.

A quantitative 5'-RACE method, one with molecular barcodes, was used to make TCR beta libraries. TCRdb itself ran the 5' RACE reads through MiXCR, one entry per CDR3 protein. The sample has fewer than 250,000 distinct CDR3 sequences, 8% to 11% seen once. This receptor was taken from a male donor with ankylosing spondylitis or in good health (not recorded which). The specimen sequenced was blood, either unsorted or a sorted T cell fraction (not recorded which). The chain carries TRBV12-3 or TRBV12-4 and TRBJ1-2; 10 nucleotides align to TRBD1. The CDR3 coding sequence is TGTGCCAGCAGTTCTCCGGGACAGGGGAACTATGGCTACACCTTC. Amino acids: CASSSPGQGNYGYTF.